One and the same sample provided the 30 T cell receptor beta chains below, sequenced in a study of T-cell memory formation after mild COVID-19. Using its own MiXCR run on the 5' RACE reads, TCRdb lists one record per CDR3 protein. Here the sample spans more than 150,000 distinct CDR3 sequences, less than 20% being singletons. Sample: PBMCs or a T cell subset sorted from them (not recorded which). These receptors were collected from a man aged 18 to 30 who had mild COVID-19 (a few samples of this study predate the infection). Cell type and time point are not known.

This clonotype turned up a few times. The chain combines TRBV10-2 with TRBJ2-7; D is undetermined. Trimming removed 6 bases from V and 0 bases from J, with 12 bases in between. Germline V gives CDR1 WSHSY, CDR2 SAAADI. CDR3 size: 14 residues. The CDR3 reads CASSSTASSYEQYV. In DNA form, the CDR3 reads TGCGCCAGCAGCTCTACCGCGAGCTCCTACGAGCAGTACGTC.

The chain is built from TRBV6-2 or TRBV6-3 and TRBJ2-4; 7 bases agree with TRBD2. In germline, CDR1 is MNHEY, CDR2 SVGEGT. Unmatched junction bases numbered 14, after V lost 9 bases and J lost 9 bases. There are 14 residues in the CDR3. The CDR3 nucleotides are TGTGCCAGTGTAGCGGGTCCCTTCCAGGTCATTCAGTACTTC. Residues: CASVAGPFQVIQYF.

In this sample, this clonotype turned up a few times. The chain has TRBV11-2 and TRBJ2-3; 10 nucleotides align to TRBD1. Germline CDR1 SGHAT, CDR2 FQNNGV. There are 17 residues in the CDR3. V lost 4 bases to trimming and J lost 2 bases; unmatched junction nucleotides: 9. The CDR3 region is CASSSGDRGHFTDTQYF. The DNA for the CDR3 is TGTGCCAGCAGCTCGGGGGACAGGGGCCATTTCACAGATACGCAGTATTTT.

This clonotype was picked up a small number of times. CDR3 coding DNA: TGCGCCAGCAGCTCGGGGGACTCGAACACCGGGGAGCTGTTTTTT. Residues: CASSSGDSNTGELFF. The V and J genes are TRBV5-1 and TRBJ2-2, with TRBD2 as a possible D gene (6 bases). This CDR3 comprises 15 residues. Germline V lookup: CDR1 SGHRS, CDR2 YFSETQ. V was pared by 3 bases and J by 0 bases, with 9 bases between.

The chain recombines TRBV7-2 with TRBJ2-5; a weak D match, TRBD2 (6 bases). V shed 6 bases and J shed 3 bases, with 14 bases lying between them. Germline V gene data show CDR1 as SGHTA and CDR2 as FQGNSA. The CDR3 runs 14 residues. The CDR3 loop reads CASRSPGLKETQYF. The CDR3 DNA reads TGTGCCAGCAGGTCCCCGGGACTCAAAGAGACCCAGTACTTC. The full variable domain, with the rest looked up from reference TRBV7-2 and TRBJ2-5, is GAGVSQSPSNKVTEKGKDVELRCDPISGHTALYWYRQSLGQGLEFLIYFQGNSAPDKSGLPSDRFSAERTGGSVSTLTIQRTQQEDSAVYLCASRSPGLKETQYFGPGTRLLVL.

This clonotype was picked up a small number of times. The J gene is TRBJ2-3, the V gene TRBV5-1; either TRBD1 or TRBD2 may supply D (6 bases each). CDR1 is SGHRS and CDR2 is YFSETQ in the germline V gene. V dropped 4 bases and J dropped 5 bases, with 14 bases sitting between them. The CDR3 totals 14 residues. The CDR3: CASSQTGAGDTQYF. DNA for the CDR3: TGCGCCAGCAGCCAAACGGGGGCTGGAGATACGCAGTATTTT.

The V gene is TRBV4-2, the J gene TRBJ1-6, with D possibly being TRBD1 (5 bases). CDR1 and CDR2 from the germline V gene are LGHNA and YNFKEQ. V was clipped by 4 bases and J by 6 bases, with 10 bases between them. The CDR3 is 14 amino acids. The CDR3 sequence is CASSLLGTNSPLHF. In DNA form, the CDR3 reads TGTGCCAGCAGCCTCCTTGGGACTAATTCACCCCTCCACTTT.

This clonotype was observed a few times. The CDR3 sequence: CASSTSQQGVREQYF. The CDR3 coding sequence is TGTGCCAGCAGCACCAGCCAGCAGGGAGTACGCGAGCAGTACTTC. This chain joins TRBV7-2 and TRBJ2-7, with D perhaps given as TRBD1 or TRBD2 (5 bases each). Germline CDR1 is SGHTA and CDR2 is FQGNSA. Trimming stripped 5 bases from V and 6 bases from J, with 20 bases between. The CDR3 length is 15 residues.

A few counts support this clonotype. V gene TRBV7-3 combines with J gene TRBJ2-7, with D possibly being TRBD2 (6 bases). This CDR3 is 14 amino acids long. Germline lookup yields CDR1 SGHTA and CDR2 FQGTGA. V dropped 3 bases and J dropped 6 bases, with 15 bases sitting between them. CDR3 sequence: CASSLGTSNSEQYV. The CDR3 nucleotides are TGTGCCAGCAGCTTGGGGACTTCTAATTCCGAGCAGTACGTC.

The chain links TRBV20-1 to TRBJ1-2, with D tentatively TRBD1 (5 bases). The germline CDR1 and CDR2 sequences are DFQATT and SNEGSKA (reference sequence). The CDR3 totals 12 residues. Trimming removed 0 bases from V and 4 bases from J, with 6 bases in between. CDR3 DNA: TGCAGTGCTAGAGAACAGGCCTATGGCTACACCTTC. Protein: CSAREQAYGYTF.

There are a few counts of this clonotype. The J gene is TRBJ2-3, the V gene TRBV5-4; 11 nucleotides agree with TRBD2. With 2 bases clipped from V and 5 bases from J, the junction kept 4 bases outside the gene matches. The CDR3 runs 15 residues. Germline V gives CDR1 SGHNT, CDR2 YYREEE (reference sequence). The CDR3 nucleotides read TGTGCCAGCAGCTTTCCTAGCGGGGGGATAGATACGCAGTATTTT. Protein product: CASSFPSGGIDTQYF.

This clonotype was seen only a few times. The genes are TRBV5-1 and TRBJ2-3; 9 nucleotides align to TRBD2. The CDR3 extends over 17 amino acids. Per germline, CDR1 SGHRS and CDR2 YFSETQ. The V and J ends lost 0 bases and 3 bases, in that order; junction bases with no gene match: 8. The CDR3 loop is CASSLGPRSGGTDTQYF. CDR3 bases: TGCGCCAGCAGCTTGGGGCCTCGTAGCGGGGGAACAGATACGCAGTATTTT.

This clonotype has a handful of counts. The chain is built from TRBV27 and TRBJ2-1, with 8 nucleotides matching TRBD2. From germline, CDR1 is MNHEY and CDR2 SMNVEV (reference sequence). This CDR3 contains 15 residues. V lost 2 bases and J lost 8; bases outside the gene matches: 8. The CDR3 DNA reads as TGTGCCAGCAGTTTAGCGGGGGGACTCTATCATGAGCAGTTCTTC. Protein: CASSLAGGLYHEQFF.

V gene TRBV29-1 combines with J gene TRBJ1-3; no clear D. Germline V gene sequence: CDR1 SQVTM, CDR2 ANQGSEA. The CDR3 length is 13 residues. Trimming shortened V by 3 bases and J by 4 bases, and 10 bases separated the two germline ends. CDR3 DNA: TGCAGCGTTGATGGGAGTCTCGGAAACACCATATATTTT. This translates into CSVDGSLGNTIYF.

The chain recombines TRBV7-2 with TRBJ2-5; D uncertain. This CDR3 is built from 15 residues. Trimming pared 0 bases from V and 5 bases from J, leaving 13 bases between. Germline assignment: CDR1 SGHTA and CDR2 FQGNSA. The CDR3 spells CASSLAQGSRETQYF. The DNA of the CDR3 is TGTGCCAGCAGCTTAGCGCAAGGGTCGAGGGAGACCCAGTACTTC.

The sample holds one count of this clonotype. This chain connects TRBV4-2 to TRBJ2-4, with 9 positions matching TRBD2. Germline lookup yields CDR1 LGHNA and CDR2 YNFKEQ. V was clipped by 4 bases and J by 9 bases; unmatched bases: 7. The CDR3 has 14 residues. CDR3 DNA sequence: TGTGCCAGCAGCCGCGGGGGGGATCAGGTCATTCAGTACTTC. Protein sequence: CASSRGGDQVIQYF.

The gene calls are TRBV7-2 and TRBJ1-2; possibly TRBD1 for D (6 bases). The germline CDR1 and CDR2 sequences are SGHTA and FQGNSA. This CDR3 is 16 amino acids long. Trimming pared 1 base from V and 5 bases from J, leaving 17 bases between. The CDR3 protein is CASSLDMGAGSYGYTF. The CDR3 DNA reads TGTGCCAGCAGCTTAGACATGGGGGCAGGGTCGTATGGCTACACCTTC.

The chain has TRBV10-3 and TRBJ2-7; 12 bases are shared with TRBD1. J was trimmed by 7 bases and V by 6 bases; bases with no gene match: 7. Germline CDR1 is ENHRY and CDR2 is SYGVKD. The CDR3 covers 14 residues. This CDR3 is CAISTGQGAGEQYV. DNA for the CDR3: TGTGCCATCAGCACGGGACAGGGGGCGGGAGAGCAGTACGTC.

The chain is built from TRBV7-2 and TRBJ2-3; no clear D gene. With 1 base removed from V and 0 bases from J, the gap between germline ends came to 8 bases. The CDR3 length is 15 residues. CDR1 is SGHTA and CDR2 is FQGNSA in the germline V gene. CDR3 sequence: CASSLVGSSTDTQYF. The CDR3 DNA is TGTGCCAGCAGCTTAGTAGGTAGCAGCACAGATACGCAGTATTTT.

The genes are TRBV7-2 and TRBJ2-7; TRBD2 matches at 8 bases. This CDR3 has 15 amino acids. The V gene's germline CDR1 is SGHTA and CDR2 FQGNSA. The V and J ends lost 0 bases and 1 base, in that order; junction bases with no gene match: 2. CDR3 coding DNA: TGTGCCAGCAGCTTAGCCGGGGGGGCGTCCTACGAGCAGTACGTC. It encodes CASSLAGGASYEQYV.

The V gene is TRBV7-2, the J gene TRBJ2-2; unclear D gene. Germline loops: CDR1 SGHTA, CDR2 FQGNSA. Trimming removed 5 bases at V and 1 base at J, with 14 bases between. The CDR3 has 16 residues. CDR3 coding DNA: TGTGCCAGCAGCCTAAAGGAATTGCGGAACACCGGGGAGCTGTTTTTT. Its protein is CASSLKELRNTGELFF.

The chain couples TRBV19 to TRBJ2-5; no clear D gene. Germline V gene sequence: CDR1 LNHDA, CDR2 SQIVND (reference sequence). CDR3 length equals 14 residues. Trimming stripped 2 bases from V and 2 bases from J, with 9 bases between. The CDR3 spells CASSIYGRQETQYF. The CDR3 DNA reads as TGTGCCAGTAGTATATACGGCAGGCAAGAGACCCAGTACTTC.

The genes are TRBV6-5 and TRBJ1-5; 9 bases are a match to TRBD1. The CDR3 sequence is 14 residues long. V shed 6 bases, J shed 5 bases, and the junction held 5 bases outside the gene matches. CDR1 is MNHEY and CDR2 is SVGAGI in the germline V gene. CDR3: CASSLTGGYQPQHF. In nucleotides, the CDR3 is TGTGCCAGCAGCTTAACAGGGGGCTATCAGCCCCAGCATTTT.

V and J are TRBV5-1 and TRBJ2-5; D may be TRBD1 (5 bases). There are 15 residues in the CDR3. Germline V gene sequence: CDR1 SGHRS, CDR2 YFSETQ. Trimming took off 7 bases at V and 0 bases at J, with 16 bases between the two ends. In DNA form, the CDR3 reads TGCGCCAGCGGCATCGGTGGGGCAAACCAAGAGACCCAGTACTTC. Encoded protein: CASGIGGANQETQYF. Using reference TRBV5-1 and TRBJ2-5 for the parts outside the CDR3, the full variable domain is KAGVTQTPRYLIKTRGQQVTLSCSPISGHRSVSWYQQTPGQGLQFLFEYFSETQRNKGNFPGRFSGRQFSNSRSEMNVSTLELGDSALYLCASGIGGANQETQYFGPGTRLLVL.

This clonotype was seen more than once but under ten times. The V gene is TRBV12-3 or TRBV12-4, the J gene TRBJ1-3, with D hard to call. The CDR3 length is 16 residues. V gave up 1 base and J gave up 0 bases, with 10 bases separating them. CDR3 amino acids: CASSLDQTGSGNTIYF. In DNA, the CDR3 is TGTGCCAGCAGTTTAGATCAGACCGGCTCTGGAAACACCATATATTTT.

The sample holds many counts of this clonotype. This chain uses TRBV5-1 with TRBJ2-5, with TRBD1 as a possible D gene (5 bases). Germline loops: CDR1 SGHRS, CDR2 YFSETQ. The CDR3 has 15 residues. V was clipped by 4 bases and J by 1 base, with 14 bases between them. CDR3 sequence reads: CASSPVTGFQETQYF. The CDR3 nucleotides are TGCGCCAGCAGCCCGGTAACAGGATTCCAAGAGACCCAGTACTTC.

The chain carries TRBV5-1 and TRBJ2-1; 15 nucleotides align to TRBD2. The V and J ends lost 3 bases and 6 bases, in that order; junction bases with no gene match: 7. This CDR3 has 17 residues. Germline lookup yields CDR1 SGHRS and CDR2 YFSETQ. The CDR3 DNA follows: TGCGCCAGCAGCTGGGGACTAGCGGGGGGCCTCGGCAATGAGCAGTTCTTC. This gives the protein CASSWGLAGGLGNEQFF. Full variable domain (rest looked up from reference TRBV5-1 and TRBJ2-1): KAGVTQTPRYLIKTRGQQVTLSCSPISGHRSVSWYQQTPGQGLQFLFEYFSETQRNKGNFPGRFSGRQFSNSRSEMNVSTLELGDSALYLCASSWGLAGGLGNEQFFGPGTRLTVL.

This chain joins TRBV12-3 or TRBV12-4 and TRBJ2-4; D perhaps matches TRBD2 (6 bases). Trimming took off 8 bases at V and 2 bases at J, with 13 bases between the two ends. The CDR3 sequence is 14 residues long. CDR3 in amino acids: CASSGGESKNIQYF. CDR3 DNA: TGTGCCAGCTCTGGAGGGGAGTCCAAAAACATTCAGTACTTC.

The chain joins TRBV11-2 to TRBJ1-1; D gene uncertain. The CDR3 runs 13 residues. CDR1 is SGHAT, CDR2 FQNNGV, per germline. Trimming took 5 bases from V and 4 from J, leaving 11 bases between them. CDR3 in amino acids: CASSLIKSTEAFF. The CDR3 DNA sequence: TGTGCCAGCAGCCTTATAAAAAGCACTGAAGCTTTCTTT.

V usage is TRBV4-1 and J usage is TRBJ2-7; possible D gene TRBD2, 5 bases. There are 14 residues in the CDR3. Germline assignment: CDR1 MGHRA and CDR2 YSYEKL. V dropped 3 bases and J dropped 0 bases, with 9 bases sitting between them. The CDR3 DNA sequence: TGCGCCAGCAGCCAGCCCACTAGCTCCTACGAGCAGTACTTC. Translation: CASSQPTSSYEQYF.